This TCR beta chain was documented in a study of blood T cell repertoires in COVID-19. CDR3 size: 15 residues. After removal of 0 bases from V and 1 base from J, the junction contained 2 bases not matched to a gene. Germline values: CDR1 LGHNA, CDR2 YNFKEQ. Cohort 3 donors counted as recovered after two negative PCRs, clearance, or resolved symptoms. Original processing methods: Reference gene primer amplification gave nucleated cell count estimates. The data were produced by immunoSEQ multiplex PCR, yet TCRdb's version contains in-frame clones alone and is incomplete. D and trimming come from the DNA, and the V and J calls and clone size come from that table. The sample shows approximately 250,000 clones, around nine tenths of them seen only once.

The gene calls are TRBV4-2 and TRBJ2-5; 7 positions agree with TRBD1. This sequence originates from a woman in her 30s who had recovered from COVID-19. The sequencing sample was made of PBMCs or T cells enriched from blood (not recorded which). The CDR3 here is CASSQDRGTQETQYF. The CDR3 DNA reads as TGTGCCAGCAGCCAAGACAGGGGGACCCAAGAGACCCAGTACTTC.